The 25 T cell receptor beta chains in this list originate from one sample, sequenced in a study of blood T cell repertoires in COVID-19. Clones were sequenced by immunoSEQ multiplex PCR, and TCRdb holds only the in-frame ones, with some missing. The top ten hold over 13% of the sample, which has some 180,000 clones, around 80% seen once. The sequencing input was PBMCs or T cells enriched from blood (not recorded which). Receptor source: a man aged 55 to 70 who had been exposed to COVID-19.

The chain links TRBV7-2 to TRBJ2-7, with 14 bases identical to TRBD2. The junction had 6 bases not matched to a gene; V was cut back by 0 bases and J by 5 bases. The CDR3 spans 17 residues. CDR1 and CDR2 from the germline V gene are SGHTA and FQGNSA. The CDR3 reads CASSLASGLAGDDEQYF. The CDR3 nucleotides read TGTGCCAGCAGCTTAGCATCGGGACTAGCGGGAGACGACGAGCAGTACTTC.

This clone was observed a handful of times. V gene TRBV24-1 combines with J gene TRBJ1-5, with 8 bases aligning to TRBD1. Germline V gives CDR1 KGHDR, CDR2 SFDVKD. J gave up 6 bases and V 4 bases, and 10 bases lay outside the gene matches. The CDR3 length is 16 residues. The CDR3 DNA sequence: TGTGCCACCAGTGACTCGGACAGGGTCGAAAGTCAGCCCCAGCATTTT. This encodes CATSDSDRVESQPQHF.

The gene calls are TRBV28 and TRBJ1-5, with a tentative D call TRBD1 (5 bases). CDR3 length: 14 residues. Germline V gene data show CDR1 as MDHEN and CDR2 as SYDVKM. Trimming pared 2 bases from V and 4 bases from J, leaving 9 bases between. The CDR3 here is CASSLMDTNQPQHF. The CDR3 nucleotides read TGTGCCAGCAGTTTAATGGACACTAATCAGCCCCAGCATTTT.

The chain carries TRBV3-1 (or the pseudogene TRBV3-2) and TRBJ2-7; 8 bases map to TRBD2. Germline trimming cut 0 bases from V and 6 bases from J; bases unmatched to any gene: 10. CDR1 and CDR2 from the germline V gene are LGHDT and YNNKEL (reference sequence). This CDR3 region has 16 residues. The CDR3 sequence is CASSQDLSGLATEQYF. CDR3 nucleotide sequence: TGTGCCAGCAGCCAAGATCTTAGCGGACTAGCAACCGAGCAGTACTTC.

The genes are TRBV3-1 (or the pseudogene TRBV3-2) and TRBJ2-3; maybe TRBD2 (5 bases). Germline values: CDR1 LGHDT, CDR2 YNNKEL (reference sequence). The V and J ends lost 6 bases and 3 bases respectively, with 16 bases between them. The CDR3 spans 15 residues. CDR3 residues: CASRPPGSGTDTQYF. The DNA for the CDR3 is TGTGCCAGCAGGCCACCGGGGAGTGGTACAGATACGCAGTATTTT.

The chain has TRBV24-1 and TRBJ1-5; D is uncertain. Per the germline V gene, CDR1 is KGHDR and CDR2 is SFDVKD. Trimming pared 4 bases from V and 9 bases from J, leaving 12 bases between. This CDR3 spans 13 amino acids. CDR3 residues: CATSDPQSPPQHF. The CDR3, as DNA: TGTGCCACCAGTGACCCACAATCACCGCCCCAGCATTTT.

The chain has TRBV29-1 and TRBJ1-2, with D hard to call. The CDR3 spans 13 residues. V lost 3 bases and J 0 bases, leaving 8 bases between the germline ends. CDR1 is SQVTM, CDR2 ANQGSEA, per germline. CDR3 residues: CSVDLAANYGYTF. The CDR3 region has the DNA TGCAGCGTTGATTTGGCTGCTAACTATGGCTACACCTTC.

This clone turned up a few times. The chain employs TRBV5-1 and TRBJ2-7, with TRBD2 identical over 11 bases. CDR1 is SGHRS and CDR2 is YFSETQ in the germline V gene. The length of the CDR3 is 16 residues. V trimming: 0 bases; J trimming: 6 bases; junction bases outside the gene matches: 8. CDR3 bases: TGCGCCAGCAGCTTGGGACTAGCGGGGAAGGGCTCCGAGCAGTACTTC. This codes for CASSLGLAGKGSEQYF.

The chain combines TRBV5-4 with TRBJ2-6, with 13 bases matching TRBD2. The CDR3 is 18 residues long. Trimming at V came to 4 bases and at J to 2 bases, leaving 6 bases not matched to a gene. Germline CDR1 SGHNT, CDR2 YYREEE (reference sequence). The CDR3: CASSDGTSGTPGANVLTF. The CDR3 bases are TGTGCCAGCAGCGACGGGACTAGCGGGACTCCTGGGGCCAACGTCCTGACTTTC.

The V gene is TRBV2, the J gene TRBJ1-1; possibly TRBD1 for D (5 bases). The germline gives CDR1 SNHLY, CDR2 FYNNEI. The CDR3 covers 15 residues. Trimming shortened V by 6 bases and J by 12 bases, and 26 bases separated the two germline ends. In DNA, the CDR3 is TGTGCCAGCAGCAGAGGGTTCAGGGTGGGACTTGATACTTTCTTT. Amino acids: CASSRGFRVGLDTFF. The whole variable domain, remainder taken from reference TRBV2 and TRBJ1-1, is EPEVTQTPSHQVTQMGQEVILRCVPISNHLYFYWYRQILGQKVEFLVSFYNNEISEKSEIFDDQFSVERPDGSNFTLKIRSTKLEDSAMYFCASSRGFRVGLDTFFGQGTRLTVV.

The J gene is TRBJ2-7, the V gene TRBV5-6; the match to TRBD2 covers 7 bases. The CDR3 runs to 13 residues. Germline V CDR1 and CDR2: SGHDT, YYEEEE. Losses at the gene ends were 4 bases for V and 5 bases for J; bases not matched to a gene: 6. The CDR3 sequence: CASSGVGGDEQYF. The CDR3 coding sequence is TGTGCCAGCAGCGGAGTGGGGGGGGACGAGCAGTACTTC. The full variable domain, rest sourced from reference TRBV5-6 and TRBJ2-7, is DAGVTQSPTHLIKTRGQQVTLRCSPKSGHDTVSWYQQALGQGPQFIFQYYEEEERQRGNFPDRFSGHQFPNYSSELNVNALLLGDSALYLCASSGVGGDEQYFGPGTRLTVT.

This chain connects TRBV2 to TRBJ1-1, with D unclear. The germline CDR1 and CDR2 sequences are SNHLY and FYNNEI. Trimming cost V 6 bases and J 0 bases, with 8 bases left between them. This CDR3 region has 13 residues. CDR3 bases: TGTGCCAGCAGCTCCGGGATGAACACTGAAGCTTTCTTT. Translating gives CASSSGMNTEAFF.

This chain links TRBV27 with TRBJ2-3, with D possibly matching TRBD2 (6 bases). In germline, CDR1 is MNHEY, CDR2 SMNVEV (reference sequence). V shed 6 bases and J shed 9 bases, with 19 bases lying between them. CDR3 length equals 14 residues. The CDR3 region is CASREAPPGGTQYF. The CDR3 region has the DNA TGTGCCAGCAGAGAGGCCCCCCCCGGAGGGACGCAGTATTTT.

The V call is TRBV7-2, the J call TRBJ2-3; the D is unclear. The CDR3 runs 15 residues. The V gene lost 2 bases and the J gene lost 0 bases, with 9 bases spanning the gap. Germline CDR1 and CDR2: SGHTA and FQGNSA. Here the CDR3 reads CASSLRRLSTDTQYF. CDR3 nucleotides: TGTGCCAGCAGCTTACGGCGGCTAAGCACAGATACGCAGTATTTT.

The DNA for the CDR3 is TGTGCCAGCAGTGAAACGCTGGGGGCGAACTATGGCTACACCTTC. It translates to CASSETLGANYGYTF. The chain joins TRBV25-1 to TRBJ1-2; the D gene is possibly TRBD1 (6 bases). The CDR3 is 15 amino acids. V lost 2 bases, J lost 2 bases, and 12 bases lay in between. The germline V gene has CDR1 MGHDK and CDR2 SYGVNS.

This chain connects TRBV30 to TRBJ1-6; a possible D gene is TRBD1 (6 bases). V was trimmed by 4 bases and J by 4 bases, leaving 8 bases between them. The CDR3 spans 13 residues. Germline CDR1 is GTSNPN and CDR2 is SVGIG (reference sequence). CDR3 protein: CAWTGDYNSPLHF. The CDR3 coding sequence is TGTGCCTGGACAGGGGATTATAATTCACCCCTCCACTTT.

V usage is TRBV6-1 and J usage is TRBJ1-1, with D perhaps TRBD1 (5 bases). Trimming took off 0 bases at V and 3 bases at J, with 11 bases between the two ends. CDR3 length: 15 residues. Germline V gene lookup returns CDR1 MNHNS and CDR2 SASEGT. This chain's CDR3 is CASSEARGIDTEAFF. Written as DNA, the CDR3 is TGTGCCAGCAGTGAAGCGCGGGGGATCGACACTGAAGCTTTCTTT.

The J gene is TRBJ2-6, the V gene TRBV6-1; D unclear. V was cut by 1 base and J by 3 bases, with 4 bases left in between. The CDR3 covers 14 residues. Germline-derived CDR1 and CDR2 are MNHNS and SASEGT. CDR3 sequence: CASSEGGGANVLTF. Written as DNA, the CDR3 is TGTGCCAGCAGTGAAGGCGGTGGGGCCAACGTCCTGACTTTC.

This chain uses TRBV3-1 (or the pseudogene TRBV3-2) with TRBJ2-1; a weak D match, TRBD2 (5 bases). Germline assignment: CDR1 LGHDT and CDR2 YNNKEL (reference sequence). V lost 0 bases to trimming and J lost 3 bases, with 9 bases between them. The CDR3 has 15 residues. The CDR3 here is CASSQDGIYYNEQFF. Here the CDR3 DNA reads TGTGCCAGCAGCCAAGACGGGATCTACTACAATGAGCAGTTCTTC.

Regarding this clone: The same CDR3 is also encoded by other DNA sequences in this sample. The chain carries TRBV19 and TRBJ1-1; 8 positions match TRBD1. Germline V gene lookup returns CDR1 LNHDA and CDR2 SQIVND (reference sequence). J gave up 1 base and V 3 bases, and 4 bases lay outside the gene matches. CDR3 size: 15 residues. CDR3 region: CASSMGQAQNTEAFF. As DNA, the CDR3 is TGTGCCAGTAGTATGGGACAGGCGCAGAACACTGAAGCTTTCTTT.

CDR3 sequence: CATSDLSGSSYNEQFF. The CDR3 DNA reads as TGTGCCACCAGTGATTTGAGTGGGAGCTCCTACAATGAGCAGTTCTTC. The chain employs TRBV24-1 and TRBJ2-1, with a weak D call TRBD2 (5 bases). This CDR3 is built from 16 residues. The V end was cut by 0 bases, the J end by 0 bases, with 8 bases between. In germline, CDR1 is KGHDR, CDR2 SFDVKD.

V gene TRBV3-1 (or the pseudogene TRBV3-2) combines with J gene TRBJ2-7, with D perhaps TRBD2 (6 bases). The CDR3 has 15 residues. Trimming shortened V by 4 bases and J by 3 bases, and 16 bases separated the two germline ends. CDR1 LGHDT and CDR2 YNNKEL come from the germline V gene (reference sequence). The DNA for the CDR3 is TGTGCCAGCAGCCCCGGGCCGGGAGCCCTCTACGAGCAGTACTTC. Encoded protein: CASSPGPGALYEQYF.

This chain links TRBV5-1 with TRBJ2-1; the match to TRBD2 covers 9 bases. Germline trimming cut 0 bases from V and 8 bases from J; bases unmatched to any gene: 6. Germline values: CDR1 SGHRS, CDR2 YFSETQ. CDR3 length: 15 amino acids. The CDR3 region is CASSLVLAGRDEQFF. The CDR3 DNA follows: TGCGCCAGCAGCTTGGTCCTAGCGGGAAGGGATGAGCAGTTCTTC. The full variable domain, its missing parts supplied by reference TRBV5-1 and TRBJ2-1, is KAGVTQTPRYLIKTRGQQVTLSCSPISGHRSVSWYQQTPGQGLQFLFEYFSETQRNKGNFPGRFSGRQFSNSRSEMNVSTLELGDSALYLCASSLVLAGRDEQFFGPGTRLTVL.

The V gene is TRBV27, the J gene TRBJ1-1; no reliable D call. The length of the CDR3 is 13 residues. CDR1 is MNHEY, CDR2 SMNVEV, per germline (reference sequence). V shed 3 bases and J shed 4 bases, with 9 bases lying between them. The CDR3 coding sequence is TGTGCCAGCAGTTTTGGTGGGAGCACTGAAGCTTTCTTT. This gives the protein CASSFGGSTEAFF.

This clone came up once. The chain has TRBV19 and TRBJ1-3; no clear D gene. V was clipped by 1 base and J by 0 bases, with 10 bases between them. The CDR3 totals 16 residues. Germline V gives CDR1 LNHDA, CDR2 SQIVND (reference sequence). The CDR3 region is CASSIATLFSGNTIYF. The DNA of the CDR3 is TGTGCCAGTAGTATAGCGACACTTTTCTCTGGAAACACCATATATTTT.